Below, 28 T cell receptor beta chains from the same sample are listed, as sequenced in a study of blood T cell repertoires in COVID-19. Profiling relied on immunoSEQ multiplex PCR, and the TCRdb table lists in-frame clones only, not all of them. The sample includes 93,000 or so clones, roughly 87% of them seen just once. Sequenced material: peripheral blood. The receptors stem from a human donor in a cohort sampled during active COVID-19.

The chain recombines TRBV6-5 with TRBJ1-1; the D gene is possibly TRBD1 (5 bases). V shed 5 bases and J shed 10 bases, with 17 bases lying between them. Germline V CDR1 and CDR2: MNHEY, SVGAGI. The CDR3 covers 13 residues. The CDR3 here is CASSTRGSMGAFF. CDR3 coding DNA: TGTGCCAGCAGTACTCGGGGGTCAATGGGAGCTTTCTTT.

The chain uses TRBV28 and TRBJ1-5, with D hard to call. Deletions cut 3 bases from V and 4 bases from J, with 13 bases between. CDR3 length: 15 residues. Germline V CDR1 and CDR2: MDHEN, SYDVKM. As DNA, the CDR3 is TGTGCCAGCAGTTTTTATAGAGGGTGGAATCAGCCCCAGCATTTT. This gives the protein CASSFYRGWNQPQHF.

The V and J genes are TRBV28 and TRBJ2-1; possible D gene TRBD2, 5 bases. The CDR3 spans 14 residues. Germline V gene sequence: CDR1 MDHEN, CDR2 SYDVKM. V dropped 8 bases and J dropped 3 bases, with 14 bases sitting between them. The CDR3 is CASLSSGRYNEQFF. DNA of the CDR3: TGTGCCAGCCTCTCCAGCGGACGCTACAATGAGCAGTTCTTC.

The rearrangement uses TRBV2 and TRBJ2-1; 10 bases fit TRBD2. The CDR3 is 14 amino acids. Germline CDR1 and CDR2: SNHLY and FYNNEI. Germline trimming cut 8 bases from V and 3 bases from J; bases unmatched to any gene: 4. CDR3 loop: CASHTSGVYNEQFF. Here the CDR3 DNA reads TGTGCCAGCCATACTAGCGGGGTCTACAATGAGCAGTTCTTC.

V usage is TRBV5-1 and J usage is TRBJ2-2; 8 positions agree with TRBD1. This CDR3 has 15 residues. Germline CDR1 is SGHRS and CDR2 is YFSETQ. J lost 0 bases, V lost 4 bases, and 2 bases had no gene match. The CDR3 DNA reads TGCGCCAGCAGCCCGACAGGGGCGAACACCGGGGAGCTGTTTTTT. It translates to CASSPTGANTGELFF. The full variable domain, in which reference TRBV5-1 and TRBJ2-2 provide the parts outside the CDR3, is KAGVTQTPRYLIKTRGQQVTLSCSPISGHRSVSWYQQTPGQGLQFLFEYFSETQRNKGNFPGRFSGRQFSNSRSEMNVSTLELGDSALYLCASSPTGANTGELFFGEGSRLTVL.

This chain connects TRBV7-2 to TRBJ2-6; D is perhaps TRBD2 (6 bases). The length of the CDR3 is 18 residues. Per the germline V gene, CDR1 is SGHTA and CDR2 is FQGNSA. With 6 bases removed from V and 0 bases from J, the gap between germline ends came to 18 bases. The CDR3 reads CASSSRPGGSSGANVLTF. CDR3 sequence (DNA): TGTGCCAGCAGTTCCCGCCCTGGGGGGAGCTCTGGGGCCAACGTCCTGACTTTC.

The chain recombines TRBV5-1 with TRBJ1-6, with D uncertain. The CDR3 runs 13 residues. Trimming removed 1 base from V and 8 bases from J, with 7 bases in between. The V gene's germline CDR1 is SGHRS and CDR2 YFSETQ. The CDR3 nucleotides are TGCGCCAGCAGCTTGAGCGGGGATTCACCCCTCCACTTT. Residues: CASSLSGDSPLHF.

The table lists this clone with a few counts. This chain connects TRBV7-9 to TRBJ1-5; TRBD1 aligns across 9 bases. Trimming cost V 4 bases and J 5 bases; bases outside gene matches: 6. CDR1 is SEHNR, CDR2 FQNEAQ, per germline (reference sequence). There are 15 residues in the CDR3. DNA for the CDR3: TGTGCCAGCAGCTCGGGACAGGGAGGTGATCAGCCCCAGCATTTT. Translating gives CASSSGQGGDQPQHF.

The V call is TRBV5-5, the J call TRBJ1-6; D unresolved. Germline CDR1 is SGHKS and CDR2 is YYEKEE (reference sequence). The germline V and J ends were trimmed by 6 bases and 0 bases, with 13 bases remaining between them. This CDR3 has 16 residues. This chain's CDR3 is CASTSRASSYNSPLHF. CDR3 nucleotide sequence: TGTGCCAGCACCTCGAGGGCCAGCTCCTATAATTCACCCCTCCACTTT.

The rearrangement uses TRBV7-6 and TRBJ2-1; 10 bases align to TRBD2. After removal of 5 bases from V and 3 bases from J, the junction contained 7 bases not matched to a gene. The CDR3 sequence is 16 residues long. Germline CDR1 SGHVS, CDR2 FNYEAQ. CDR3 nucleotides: TGTGCCAGCAGCACCACTAGCGGGGAGCTCTACAATGAGCAGTTCTTC. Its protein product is CASSTTSGELYNEQFF.

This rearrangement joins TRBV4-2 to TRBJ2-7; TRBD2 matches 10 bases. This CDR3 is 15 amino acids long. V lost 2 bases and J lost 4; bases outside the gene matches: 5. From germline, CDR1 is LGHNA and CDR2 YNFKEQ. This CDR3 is CASSQLAGDQYEQYF. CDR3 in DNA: TGTGCCAGCAGCCAACTAGCGGGAGACCAATACGAGCAGTACTTC.

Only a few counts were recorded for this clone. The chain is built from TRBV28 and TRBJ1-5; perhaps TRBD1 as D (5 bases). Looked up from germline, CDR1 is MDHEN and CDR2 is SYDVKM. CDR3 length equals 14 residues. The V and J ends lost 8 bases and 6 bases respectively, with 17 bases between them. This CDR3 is CASLHGVGGQPQHF. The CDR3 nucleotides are TGTGCCAGCCTACATGGGGTGGGGGGTCAGCCCCAGCATTTT.

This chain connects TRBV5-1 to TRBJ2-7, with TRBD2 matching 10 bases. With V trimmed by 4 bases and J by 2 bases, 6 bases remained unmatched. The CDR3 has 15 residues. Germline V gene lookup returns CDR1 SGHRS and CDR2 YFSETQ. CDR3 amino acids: CASSAGLAVTYEQYF. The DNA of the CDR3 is TGCGCCAGCAGCGCCGGACTAGCGGTTACCTACGAGCAGTACTTC.

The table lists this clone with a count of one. This chain's CDR3 is CSVHDVSRNTEAFF. CDR3 coding DNA: TGCAGCGTTCACGATGTGAGTAGGAACACTGAAGCTTTCTTT. The chain joins TRBV29-1 to TRBJ1-1; D gene uncertain. The V gene lost 5 bases and the J gene lost 1 base, with 14 bases spanning the gap. Germline V CDR1 and CDR2: SQVTM, ANQGSEA. This CDR3 spans 14 amino acids.

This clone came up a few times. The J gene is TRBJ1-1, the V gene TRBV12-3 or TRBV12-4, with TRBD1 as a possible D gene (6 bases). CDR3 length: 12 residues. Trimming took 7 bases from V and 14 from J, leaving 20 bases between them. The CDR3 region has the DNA TGTGCCAGCACTGGGGACACCCGAAGGCGGTTCTTT. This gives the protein CASTGDTRRRFF.

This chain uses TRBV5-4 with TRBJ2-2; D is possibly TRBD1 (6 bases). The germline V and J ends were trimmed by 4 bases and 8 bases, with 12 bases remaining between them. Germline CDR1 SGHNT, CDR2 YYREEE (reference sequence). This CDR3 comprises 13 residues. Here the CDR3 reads CASSQNRVGELFF. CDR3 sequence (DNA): TGTGCCAGCAGCCAAAACAGGGTAGGGGAGCTGTTTTTT.

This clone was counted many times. The CDR3 reads CASSKGMLAGHTQYF. The CDR3, as DNA: TGTGCCAGCAGCAAAGGAATGCTAGCGGGACATACGCAGTATTTT. The chain carries TRBV21-1 and TRBJ2-3; TRBD2 is taken as the D call from the table, unchecked against the DNA. TRBV21-1 is recorded as a pseudogene. This CDR3 contains 15 residues.

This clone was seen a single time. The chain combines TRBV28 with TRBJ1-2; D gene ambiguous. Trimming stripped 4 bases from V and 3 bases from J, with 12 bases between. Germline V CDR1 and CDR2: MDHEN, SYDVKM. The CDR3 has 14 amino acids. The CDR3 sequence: CASSSPSGYYGYTF. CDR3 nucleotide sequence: TGTGCCAGCAGTTCCCCCTCCGGGTACTATGGCTACACCTTC.

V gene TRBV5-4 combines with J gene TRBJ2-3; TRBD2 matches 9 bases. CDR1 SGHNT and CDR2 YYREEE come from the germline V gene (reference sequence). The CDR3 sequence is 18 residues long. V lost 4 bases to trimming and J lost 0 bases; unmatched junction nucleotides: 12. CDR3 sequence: CASSGASGGTTSTDTQYF. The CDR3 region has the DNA TGTGCCAGCAGCGGTGCGAGCGGGGGGACTACTAGCACAGATACGCAGTATTTT.

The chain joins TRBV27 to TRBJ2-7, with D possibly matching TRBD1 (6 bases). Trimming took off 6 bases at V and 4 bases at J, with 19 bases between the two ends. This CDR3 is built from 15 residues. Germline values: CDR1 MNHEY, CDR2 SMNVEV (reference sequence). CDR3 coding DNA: TGTGCCAGCAGGCCCGCACAGGGTTTCATATACGAGCAGTACTTC. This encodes CASRPAQGFIYEQYF.

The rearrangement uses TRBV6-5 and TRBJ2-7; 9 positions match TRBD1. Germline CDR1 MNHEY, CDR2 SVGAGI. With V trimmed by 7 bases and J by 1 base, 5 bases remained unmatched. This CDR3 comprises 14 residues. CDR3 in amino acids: CASTLDRGSYEQYF. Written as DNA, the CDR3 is TGTGCCAGCACCCTGGACAGGGGTTCCTACGAGCAGTACTTC.

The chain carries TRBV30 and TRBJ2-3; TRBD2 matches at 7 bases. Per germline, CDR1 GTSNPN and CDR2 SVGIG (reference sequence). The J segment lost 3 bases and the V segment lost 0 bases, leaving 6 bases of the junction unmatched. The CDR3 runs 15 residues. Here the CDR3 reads CAWSVNSGWTDTQYF. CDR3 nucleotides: TGTGCCTGGAGTGTTAATAGCGGGTGGACAGATACGCAGTATTTT. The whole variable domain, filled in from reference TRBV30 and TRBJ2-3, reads SQTIHQWPATLVQPVGSPLSLECTVEGTSNPNLYWYRQAAGRGLQLLFYSVGIGQISSEVPQNLSASRPQDRQFILSSKKLLLSDSGFYLCAWSVNSGWTDTQYFGPGTRLTVL.

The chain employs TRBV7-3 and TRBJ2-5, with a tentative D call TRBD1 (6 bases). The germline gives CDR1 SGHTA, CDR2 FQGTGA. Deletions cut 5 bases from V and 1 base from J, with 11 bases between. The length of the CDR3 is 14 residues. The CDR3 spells CASSPTGSQETQYF. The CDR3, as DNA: TGTGCCAGCAGCCCCACAGGGAGCCAAGAGACCCAGTACTTC.

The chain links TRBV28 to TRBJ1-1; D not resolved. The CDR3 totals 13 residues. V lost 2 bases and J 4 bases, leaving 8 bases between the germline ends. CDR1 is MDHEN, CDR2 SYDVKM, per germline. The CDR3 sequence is CASSLGSSTEAFF. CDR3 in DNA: TGTGCCAGCAGTTTAGGTTCGAGCACTGAAGCTTTCTTT.

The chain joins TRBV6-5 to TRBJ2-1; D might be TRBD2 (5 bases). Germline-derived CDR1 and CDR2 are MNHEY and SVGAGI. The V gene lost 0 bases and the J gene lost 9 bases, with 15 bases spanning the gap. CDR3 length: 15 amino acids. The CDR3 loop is CASSYSEAGNSEQFF. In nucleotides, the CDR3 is TGTGCCAGCAGTTACTCGGAGGCTGGGAACAGTGAGCAGTTCTTC.

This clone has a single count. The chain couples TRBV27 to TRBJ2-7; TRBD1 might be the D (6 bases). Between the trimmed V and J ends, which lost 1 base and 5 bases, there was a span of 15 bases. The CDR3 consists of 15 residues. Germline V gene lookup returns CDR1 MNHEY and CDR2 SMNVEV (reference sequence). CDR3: CASSLFATGLHEQYF. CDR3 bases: TGTGCCAGCAGTTTATTCGCGACAGGTCTGCACGAGCAGTACTTC.

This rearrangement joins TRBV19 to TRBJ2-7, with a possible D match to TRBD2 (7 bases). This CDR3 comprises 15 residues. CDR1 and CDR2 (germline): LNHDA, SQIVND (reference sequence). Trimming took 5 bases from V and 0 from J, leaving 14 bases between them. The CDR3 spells CASSFSGGRSYEQYF. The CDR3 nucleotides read TGTGCCAGTAGTTTCTCGGGGGGCCGCTCCTACGAGCAGTACTTC.

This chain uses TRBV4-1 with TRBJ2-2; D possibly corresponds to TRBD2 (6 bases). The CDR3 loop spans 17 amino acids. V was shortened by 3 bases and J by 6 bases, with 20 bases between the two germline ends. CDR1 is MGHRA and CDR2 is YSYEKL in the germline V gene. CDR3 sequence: CASSHPRASASPGELFF. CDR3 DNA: TGCGCCAGCAGCCACCCCCGGGCTAGCGCGAGCCCCGGGGAGCTGTTTTTT.